These 6 T cell receptor beta chains originate from one sample sequenced in a study of blood T cell repertoires in COVID-19. This table comes from immunoSEQ multiplex PCR, and its TCRdb copy is limited to in-frame clones, with some not included. Altogether a few hundred thousand clones are present, around four fifths being singletons, with the ten largest covering roughly 1.1%. The source material was peripheral blood. The source of these receptors is a woman aged 45-65 years with acute or convalescent COVID-19.

This clone was seen a few times. The junction and the germline gene differ at one end; a read error may be behind it. The rearrangement joins TRBV4-2 to TRBJ2-2, with 9 bases aligning to TRBD1. The germline V gene encodes CDR1 LGHNA and CDR2 YNFKEQ. The CDR3 covers 15 residues. The CDR3 DNA reads TGTGCCAGTAGCCGGGACAGGGTGGACGGCGGGGAGCTGTTTTTT. Amino acids: CASSRDRVDGGELFF.

Comment on this clone: A junction boundary mismatches the germline segment, possibly from a read error. This chain joins TRBV7-9 and TRBJ2-7; 10 nucleotides line up with TRBD1. The CDR3 is 14 amino acids. CDR1 is SEHNR, CDR2 FQNEAQ, per germline (reference sequence). The CDR3 sequence: CASSLAGTGESQDF. The CDR3, as DNA: TGTGCCAGCAGCTTAGCCGGGACAGGGGAGTCCCAAGATTTC.

V and J are TRBV5-1 and TRBJ2-2; 7 nucleotides align to TRBD2. Unmatched junction bases numbered 6, after V lost 0 bases and J lost 7 bases. The germline V gene has CDR1 SGHRS and CDR2 YFSETQ. This CDR3 region has 15 residues. This CDR3 is CASSLATSVNGELFF. The CDR3 coding sequence is TGCGCCAGCAGCTTGGCCACTAGCGTCAACGGGGAGCTGTTTTTT.

Details on this clone: The sample has other DNA sequences that encode this CDR3 too. J is TRBJ2-3 and V is TRBV3-1 (or the pseudogene TRBV3-2); D unclear. V was shortened by 4 bases and J by 0 bases, with 2 bases between the two germline ends. Germline CDR1 LGHDT, CDR2 YNNKEL (reference sequence). This CDR3 is built from 12 residues. The CDR3 region has the DNA TGTGCCAGCAGCCTAAGCACAGATACGCAGTATTTT. Translating it yields CASSLSTDTQYF.

CDR3 in DNA: TGTGCCTGGAGTCCCAAGGGCGGCGGGTACTCAGATACGCAGTATTTT. This codes for CAWSPKGGGYSDTQYF. V and J are TRBV30 and TRBJ2-3, with D possibly being TRBD2 (5 bases). Trimming took 2 bases from V and 4 from J, leaving 19 bases between them. Germline CDR1 is GTSNPN and CDR2 is SVGIG (reference sequence). CDR3 length equals 16 residues.

V gene TRBV3-1 (or the pseudogene TRBV3-2) combines with J gene TRBJ1-1, with D unclear. The CDR3 consists of 11 residues. Germline V gene sequence: CDR1 LGHDT, CDR2 YNNKEL (reference sequence). Between the trimmed V and J ends, which lost 6 bases and 8 bases, there was a span of 10 bases. As DNA, the CDR3 is TGTGCCAGCAGAAACTTGTCGGAAGCTTTCTTT. Residues: CASRNLSEAFF.